This T cell receptor beta chain was identified in a study of cytomegalovirus exposure and HLA in healthy donors. Overall study results and limits: Generally TCR sequences proved uncommon, though certain public TCRs appeared in numerous donors. In vitro assays verified that a few CMV-associated chains recognized CMV antigens specifically. Among TCR beta chains, those listed as cytomegalovirus-associated numbered fewer than 200.

Measured with immunoSEQ multiplex PCR; TCRdb has only the in-frame clones, and not every one. Among 150,000 to 200,000 clones listed, around 86% were seen once. Germline values: CDR1 SGDLS, CDR2 YYNGEE. The CDR3 runs 16 residues. With 0 bases clipped from V and 6 bases from J, the junction kept 5 bases outside the gene matches. Concerning this clone itself: What it binds is unknown.

The TCR was taken from a woman aged 18-29 years in good health and CMV-seronegative. The sample consisted of PBMCs. The rearrangement links TRBV9 to TRBJ2-3; 12 positions match TRBD2. CDR3 amino acids: CASSVVLAGGRDTQYF. CDR3 in DNA: TGTGCCAGCAGCGTAGTTCTAGCGGGGGGGCGGGATACGCAGTATTTT.